The source of this TCR beta chain is a study of T cell changes during pregnancy in multiple sclerosis. Assay used: immunoSEQ multiplex PCR; TCRdb lists only in-frame clones, some missing. This table holds about 34,000 clones, about 90% found once. The receptor comes from a female donor with multiple sclerosis, enrolled in a pregnancy study. The starting material was CD8+ T cells from peripheral blood mononuclear cells, obtained in the third trimester of pregnancy.

The CDR3 DNA sequence: TGTGCCATCAGTGGAAGACAGGGGACAACCTACGAGCAGTACTTC. It specifies CAISGRQGTTYEQYF. This chain connects TRBV10-3 to TRBJ2-7, with TRBD1 matching 8 bases. After removal of 4 bases from V and 2 bases from J, the junction contained 7 bases not matched to a gene. Germline CDR1 ENHRY, CDR2 SYGVKD. The CDR3 length is 15 residues.